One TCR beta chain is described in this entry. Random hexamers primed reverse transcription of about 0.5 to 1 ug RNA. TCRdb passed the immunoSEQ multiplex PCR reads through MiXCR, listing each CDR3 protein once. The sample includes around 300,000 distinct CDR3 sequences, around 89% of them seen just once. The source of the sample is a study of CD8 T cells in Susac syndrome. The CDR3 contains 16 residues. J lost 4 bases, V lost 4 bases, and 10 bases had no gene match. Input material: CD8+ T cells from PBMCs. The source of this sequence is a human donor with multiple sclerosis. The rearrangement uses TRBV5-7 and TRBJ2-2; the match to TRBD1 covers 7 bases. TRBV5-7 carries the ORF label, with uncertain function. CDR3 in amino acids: CASSISTGFFTGELFF. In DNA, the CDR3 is TGTGCCAGCAGCATATCGACAGGGTTCTTCACCGGGGAGCTGTTTTTT.